A single sample is the source of the 14 T cell receptor beta chains below, sequenced in a study of regulatory T cells in long-lasting Graves disease. Building of the TCR beta libraries involved iRepertoire HTBI primers and Arm-PCR of CDR3 regions. TCRdb re-derived calls from the multiplex PCR reads in MiXCR, one entry per CDR3 protein. This sample yields around 400,000 distinct CDR3 sequences, of which 15% to 18% are seen a single time; roughly 20% belongs to the top ten. Described time point: newly diagnosed GD, antithyroid drugs for less than 3 months. RNA extracted from PBMCs served as the sequencing template. The input for sequencing was peripheral blood mononuclear cells (PBMCs), taken at new diagnosis, from a patient treated with antithyroid drugs. The receptors come from a female donor with Graves disease.

With regard to this clonotype: This may be a read error: a much more frequent sequence differs by one nucleotide. The gene calls are TRBV7-2 and TRBJ2-3; possibly TRBD2 for D (5 bases). This CDR3 is built from 14 residues. CDR1 and CDR2 (germline): SGHTA, FQGNSA. CDR3 sequence: CARSLRWETDTQYF. Written as DNA, the CDR3 is TGTGCCCGCAGCTTAAGGTGGGAGACAGATACGCAGTATTTT.

This clonotype was observed at least ten times. The CDR3 DNA is TGCAGTGCCCCAGGACAGGGGGGAGACACTGAAGCTTTCTTT. Protein: CSAPGQGGDTEAFF. This chain uses TRBV20-1 with TRBJ1-1; 10 nucleotides line up with TRBD1. The J segment lost 3 bases and the V segment lost 6 bases, leaving 7 bases of the junction unmatched. The CDR3 runs 14 residues. Germline CDR1 DFQATT, CDR2 SNEGSKA (reference sequence).

In its sample, this clonotype was seen many times. This chain uses TRBV5-1 with TRBJ2-3; possibly TRBD1 for D (6 bases). Trimming pared 1 base from V and 0 bases from J, leaving 15 bases between. From germline, CDR1 is SGHRS and CDR2 YFSETQ. The CDR3 is 17 residues long. CDR3 DNA sequence: TGCGCCAGCAGCTTGATCCCAGGGGAAGAAAGCACAGATACGCAGTATTTT. Protein sequence: CASSLIPGEESTDTQYF.

This clonotype was detected many times. This sequence joins TRBV29-1 and TRBJ1-2; 12 bases line up with TRBD1. J gave up 3 bases and V 6 bases, and 11 bases lay outside the gene matches. The germline V gene has CDR1 SQVTM and CDR2 ANQGSEA. The CDR3 is made up of 16 amino acids. Here the CDR3 DNA reads TGCAGCGTCCCCGGGACAGGGGGCGCGGGGGACTATGGCTACACCTTC. This codes for CSVPGTGGAGDYGYTF.

This clonotype was counted ten times or more. The V gene is TRBV12-3 or TRBV12-4, the J gene TRBJ1-2; D is undetermined. The CDR3 contains 15 residues. V shed 1 base and J shed 1 base, with 10 bases lying between them. The CDR3 protein is CASSLGLIGNYGYTF. The CDR3, as DNA: TGTGCCAGCAGTTTAGGACTGATCGGTAACTATGGCTACACCTTC.

The rearrangement joins TRBV20-1 to TRBJ2-7; 15 positions agree with TRBD2. Germline values: CDR1 DFQATT, CDR2 SNEGSKA (reference sequence). J lost 3 bases, V lost 0 bases, and 21 bases had no gene match. The CDR3 spans 22 residues. In DNA form, the CDR3 reads TGCAGTGCTAGAGACCTTCAGACCAGGGCTGGGACTAGCGGGAGGCTCCTCTACGAGCAGTACTTC. This encodes CSARDLQTRAGTSGRLLYEQYF.

This clonotype was recorded at least ten times. The CDR3 region is CASSYPRNEKLFF. CDR3 DNA: TGTGCCAGCAGCTATCCACGGAATGAAAAACTGTTTTTT. The chain links TRBV7-9 to TRBJ1-4; D not certain. The germline V gene encodes CDR1 SEHNR and CDR2 FQNEAQ (reference sequence). CDR3 length equals 13 residues. The V and J ends lost 4 bases and 5 bases respectively, with 8 bases between them.

Ten or more counts support this clonotype. The gene calls are TRBV7-6 and TRBJ2-2; unclear D gene. The CDR3 is made up of 13 amino acids. V lost 3 bases and J 4 bases, leaving 6 bases between the germline ends. Germline assignment: CDR1 SGHVS and CDR2 FNYEAQ. The CDR3 region is CASSFRATGELFF. The CDR3, as DNA: TGTGCCAGCAGCTTTAGGGCCACCGGGGAGCTGTTTTTT.

The chain links TRBV29-1 to TRBJ1-2, with 11 bases that match TRBD1. The germline V gene encodes CDR1 SQVTM and CDR2 ANQGSEA. V trimming: 6 bases; J trimming: 4 bases; junction bases outside the gene matches: 10. The CDR3 length is 15 residues. The CDR3 protein is CSVQPGTGGGYGYTF. CDR3 sequence (DNA): TGCAGCGTCCAACCCGGGACAGGGGGTGGCTATGGCTACACCTTC.

This clonotype was seen a few times. Because it lacks the conserved phenylalanine or tryptophan at the end, this CDR3 is likely a read error. This chain connects TRBV5-4 to TRBJ1-5, with D tentatively TRBD1 (6 bases). Deletions cut 4 bases from V and 6 bases from J, with 14 bases between. This CDR3 has 14 residues. Germline V gives CDR1 SGHNT, CDR2 YYREEE (reference sequence). The CDR3 here is CASSDGGGAQPQHL. The CDR3, as DNA: TGTGCCAGCAGCGACGGGGGGGGGGCTCAGCCCCAGCATCTT.

The table lists this clonotype with many counts. The chain couples TRBV15 to TRBJ1-2; no firm D call. The CDR3 has 12 residues. V was shortened by 1 base and J by 8 bases, with 8 bases between the two germline ends. Germline V gives CDR1 LNHNV, CDR2 YYDKDF (reference sequence). CDR3 region: CATSRGTSGYTF. CDR3 in DNA: TGTGCCACCAGCAGAGGGACTTCGGGCTACACCTTC. Supplemented by reference TRBV15 and TRBJ1-2, the full variable domain reads DAMVIQNPRYQVTQFGKPVTLSCSQTLNHNVMYWYQQKSSQAPKLLFHYYDKDFNNEADTPDNFQSRRPNTSFCFLDIRSPGLGDTAMYLCATSRGTSGYTFGSGTRLTVV.

This clonotype came up many times. The rearrangement joins TRBV12-3 or TRBV12-4 to TRBJ2-7, with D maybe TRBD1 (6 bases). The V end was cut by 8 bases, the J end by 2 bases, with 16 bases between. The CDR3 sequence is 14 residues long. The CDR3 is CASSSGTRTYEQYF. CDR3 DNA: TGTGCCAGCTCCTCCGGGACACGAACCTACGAGCAGTACTTC.

The gene calls are TRBV5-1 and TRBJ2-6, with D uncertain. In germline, CDR1 is SGHRS, CDR2 YFSETQ. The CDR3 is made up of 18 amino acids. Trimming cost V 0 bases and J 0 bases, with 13 bases left between them. The CDR3 nucleotides are TGCGCCAGCAGCTTGGCCGGGCGGAGTTTCTCTGGGGCCAACGTCCTGACTTTC. Its translation is CASSLAGRSFSGANVLTF.

This clonotype was seen at least ten times. The rearrangement joins TRBV2 to TRBJ1-5, with 9 nucleotides matching TRBD1. Germline V gene data show CDR1 as SNHLY and CDR2 as FYNNEI. The CDR3 is made up of 17 amino acids. V was clipped by 9 bases and J by 0 bases; unmatched bases: 12. DNA for the CDR3: TGTGCCAGTACCGGGACAGGGTTCATGGATAGCAATCAGCCCCAGCATTTT. Amino acid sequence: CASTGTGFMDSNQPQHF.